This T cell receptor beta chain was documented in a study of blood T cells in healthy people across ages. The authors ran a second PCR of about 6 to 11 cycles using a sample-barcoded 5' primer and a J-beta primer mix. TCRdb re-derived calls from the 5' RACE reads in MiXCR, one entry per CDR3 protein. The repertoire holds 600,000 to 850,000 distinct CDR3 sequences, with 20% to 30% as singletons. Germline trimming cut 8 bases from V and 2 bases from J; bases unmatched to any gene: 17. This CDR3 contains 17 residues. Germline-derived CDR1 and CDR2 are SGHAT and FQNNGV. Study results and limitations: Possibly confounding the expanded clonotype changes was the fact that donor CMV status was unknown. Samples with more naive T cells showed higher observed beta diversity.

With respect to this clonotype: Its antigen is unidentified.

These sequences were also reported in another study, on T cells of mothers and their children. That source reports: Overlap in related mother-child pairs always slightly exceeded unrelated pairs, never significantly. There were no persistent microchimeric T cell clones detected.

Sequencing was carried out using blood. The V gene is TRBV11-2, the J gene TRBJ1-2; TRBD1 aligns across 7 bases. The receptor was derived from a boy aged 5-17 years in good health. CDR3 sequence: CASGRDSFNRPNYGYTF. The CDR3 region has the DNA TGTGCCAGCGGCCGGGACAGCTTTAACCGACCGAACTATGGCTACACCTTC. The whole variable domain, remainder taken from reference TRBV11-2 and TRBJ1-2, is EAGVAQSPRYKIIEKRQSVAFWCNPISGHATLYWYQQILGQGPKLLIQFQNNGVVDDSQLPKDRFSAERLKGVDSTLKIQPAKLEDSAVYLCASGRDSFNRPNYGYTFGSGTRLTVV.